The source of this TCR beta chain is a study of radiotherapy plus CTLA-4 blockade in lung cancer. J gave up 5 bases and V 4 bases, and 10 bases lay outside the gene matches. The CDR3 spans 17 residues. Germline assignment: CDR1 MNHNS and CDR2 SASEGT. On this clone itself: What it binds is not known.

Sequenced by immunoSEQ multiplex PCR; TCRdb stores in-frame clones only, minus some. The sample carries tens of thousands of clones, approximately 83% recorded once. Overall study findings and caveats: Radiotherapy was combined with ipilimumab, and tumor-derived TCR clones then expanded in blood.

The chain couples TRBV6-1 to TRBJ2-3, with TRBD2 identical over 12 bases. The sample in question was peripheral blood, obtained from a patient treated with radiotherapy plus ipilimumab. This sequence was found in a human donor with non-small cell lung cancer who had stable disease on radiotherapy plus ipilimumab. This CDR3 reads CASSVLSGTSGLDTQYF. The CDR3 nucleotides read TGTGCCAGCAGTGTCTTATCCGGGACTAGCGGGTTAGATACGCAGTATTTT.